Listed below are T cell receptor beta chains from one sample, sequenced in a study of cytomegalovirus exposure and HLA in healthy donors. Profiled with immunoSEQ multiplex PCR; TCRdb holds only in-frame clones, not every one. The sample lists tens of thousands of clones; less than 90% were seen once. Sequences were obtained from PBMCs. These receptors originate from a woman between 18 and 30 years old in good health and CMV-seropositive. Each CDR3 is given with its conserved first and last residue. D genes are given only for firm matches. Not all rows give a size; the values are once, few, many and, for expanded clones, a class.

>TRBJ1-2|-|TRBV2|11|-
TGTGCCAGCAGTGAAGGGGACATCTACACCTTC
CASSEGDIYTF
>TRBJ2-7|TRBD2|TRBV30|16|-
TGTGCCTCTTATGATGGGAGGGCAGGTTGGAGGAACGAGCAGTACTTC
CASYDGRAGWRNEQYF
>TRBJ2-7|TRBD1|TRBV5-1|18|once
TGCGCCAGCAGCTGGCCCTCAAGTGGACAGGGGAGGTCCAACGAGCAGTACTTC
CASSWPSSGQGRSNEQYF
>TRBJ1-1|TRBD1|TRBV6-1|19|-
TGTGCCAGCAGTGGCAGCAGAACGGGGTGGGACAGGGGGGACACTGAAGCTTTCTTT
CASSGSRTGWDRGDTEAFF
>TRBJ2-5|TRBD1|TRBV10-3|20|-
TGTGCCATCAGTGAGCCTAAGACGAGTGGACAGGGCGGTTACCAAGAGACCCAGTACTTC
CAISEPKTSGQGGYQETQYF
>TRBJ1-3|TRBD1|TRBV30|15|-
TGTGCCTGGAGGACAGGGGGCGGCCCTGGAAACACCATATATTTT
CAWRTGGGPGNTIYF
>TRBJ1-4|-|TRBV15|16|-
TGTGCCACCAGCAGAGCTTGGGAGGCAACTAATGAAAAACTGTTTTTT
CATSRAWEATNEKLFF
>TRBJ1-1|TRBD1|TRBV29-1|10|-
TGCAGCGTAGGGGACAGTGAAGCTTTCTTT
CSVGDSEAFF
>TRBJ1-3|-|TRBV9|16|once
TGTGCCAGCAGCGTTTCCGACGGGGGGGAGGGAAACACCATATATTTT
CASSVSDGGEGNTIYF
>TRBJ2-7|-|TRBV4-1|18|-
TGCGCCAGCAGCCAAGATTCGGGGGGCGGAGGACGGATGTACGAGCAGTACTTC
CASSQDSGGGGRMYEQYF
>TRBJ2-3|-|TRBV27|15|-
TGTGCCAGCAGTTTACTAGCCGCTAGCACAGATACGCAGTATTTT
CASSLLAASTDTQYF
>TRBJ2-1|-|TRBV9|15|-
TGTGCCAGCAGCGCCGCCGTCCCAGCCTACAATGAGCAGTTCTTC
CASSAAVPAYNEQFF
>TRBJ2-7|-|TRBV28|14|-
TGTGCCAGCAGTCTGACAGGTAGTGGGTACGAGCAGTACTTC
CASSLTGSGYEQYF
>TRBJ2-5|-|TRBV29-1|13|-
TGCAGCGTCGAGTTACAGATCCAAGAGACCCAGTACTTC
CSVELQIQETQYF
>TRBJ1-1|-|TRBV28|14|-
TGTGCCAGCAGTCTCCCGTTGGGGCTCACTGAAGCTTTCTTT
CASSLPLGLTEAFF
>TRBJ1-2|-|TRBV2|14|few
TGTGCCAGCAGTGCCCTCGGAGAGAACTATGGCTACACCTTC
CASSALGENYGYTF
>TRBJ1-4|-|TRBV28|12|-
TGTGCCACCAGAGCCACAGCTGAAAAACTGTTTTTT
CATRATAEKLFF
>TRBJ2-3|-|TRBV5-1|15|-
TGCGCCAGCAGCCCGCGGACGGGGAACACAGATACGCAGTATTTT
CASSPRTGNTDTQYF
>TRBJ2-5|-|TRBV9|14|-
TGTGCCAGCAGCGTGGGGCCCAGCGAAGAGACCCAGTACTTC
CASSVGPSEETQYF
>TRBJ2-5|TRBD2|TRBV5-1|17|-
TGCGCCAGCAGCCCCAGGACTAGCGGGGGGGCGAATGAGACCCAGTACTTC
CASSPRTSGGANETQYF
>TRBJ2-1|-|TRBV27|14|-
TGTGCCAGCAGTTCTAGCGCGGGCTCCAATGAGCAGTTCTTC
CASSSSAGSNEQFF
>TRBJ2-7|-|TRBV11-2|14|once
TGTGCCAGCAGCTTCGGGCGGGGTGAATGGGAGCAGTACTTC
CASSFGRGEWEQYF
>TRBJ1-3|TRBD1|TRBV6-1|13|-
TGTGCCAGCAGTGAGGACAGGAAAAACACCATATATTTT
CASSEDRKNTIYF
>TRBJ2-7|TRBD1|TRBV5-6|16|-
TGTGCCAGCAGCTTGGGGCAGGGGGCGCGGTTTTATGAGCAGTACTTC
CASSLGQGARFYEQYF
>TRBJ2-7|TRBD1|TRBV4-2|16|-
TGTGCCAGCAGCCAAGGGGGACAGGGGGGAGCCTACGAGCAGTACTTC
CASSQGGQGGAYEQYF
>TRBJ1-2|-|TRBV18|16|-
TGTGCCAGCTCACCTTCCGCCTTCGGACGGGAGCGCGGCTACACCTTC
CASSPSAFGRERGYTF
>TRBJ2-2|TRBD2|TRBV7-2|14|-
TGTGCCAGCAGCCAGCGGGGGGGCACCGGGGAGCTGTTTTTT
CASSQRGGTGELFF
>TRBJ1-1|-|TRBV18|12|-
TGTGCCAGCTCACCAGACAGCACTGAAGCTTTCTTT
CASSPDSTEAFF
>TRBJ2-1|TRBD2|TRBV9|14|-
TGTGCCAGCAGCTTAAGCGGGGCCTACAATGAGCAGTTCTTC
CASSLSGAYNEQFF
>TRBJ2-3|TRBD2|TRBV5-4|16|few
TGTGCCAGCAGCTTGAGGCTAGCGGGGACCACAGATACGCAGTATTTT
CASSLRLAGTTDTQYF
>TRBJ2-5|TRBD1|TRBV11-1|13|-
TGTGCCAGCAGCTTGGACAGGAGGCAGACCCAGTACTTC
CASSLDRRQTQYF
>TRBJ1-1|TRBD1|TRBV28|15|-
TGTGCCAGCACCCCGGAGGGGGCGGGGAACACTGAAGCTTTCTTT
CASTPEGAGNTEAFF
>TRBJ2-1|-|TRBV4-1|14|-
TGCGCCAGCAGCCAAGTGGGGACTGTCAATGAGCAGTTCTTC
CASSQVGTVNEQFF
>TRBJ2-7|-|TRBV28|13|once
TGTGCCAGCAGTACGGGACTCCGCTACGAGCAGTACTTC
CASSTGLRYEQYF
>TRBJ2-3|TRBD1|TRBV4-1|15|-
TGCGCCAGCAGTTACCAGGGGGCTAGGATGGATACGCAGTATTTT
CASSYQGARMDTQYF
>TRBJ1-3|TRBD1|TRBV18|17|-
TGTGCCAGCTCACCACTAGTCCAGGGGGTCTCTGGAAACACCATATATTTT
CASSPLVQGVSGNTIYF
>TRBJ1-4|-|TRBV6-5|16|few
TGTGCCAGCAGTTACTCGAATCCCAGGGTTGGGGAAAAACTGTTTTTT
CASSYSNPRVGEKLFF
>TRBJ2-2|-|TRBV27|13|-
TGTGCCAGCAGTGGGCAGAACACCGGGGAGCTGTTTTTT
CASSGQNTGELFF
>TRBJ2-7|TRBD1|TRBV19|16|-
TGTGCCAGTAGTATACAACTGGGACAGGGGGGCTACGAGCAGTACTTC
CASSIQLGQGGYEQYF
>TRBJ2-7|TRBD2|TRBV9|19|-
TGTGCCAGCACCCAAACCGGACTAGCGGCCGATGATTCTTCCTACGAGCAGTACTTC
CASTQTGLAADDSSYEQYF
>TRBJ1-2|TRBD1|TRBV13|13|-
TGTGCCAGCAGCGGACAGGGTTCCTATGGCTACACCTTC
CASSGQGSYGYTF
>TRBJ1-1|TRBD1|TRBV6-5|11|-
TGTGCCAGCAGGCAGGGGGTGGAAGCTTTCTTT
CASRQGVEAFF
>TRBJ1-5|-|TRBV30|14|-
TGTGCCTGGACCCCGGGGTATGGCAATCAGCCCCAGCATTTT
CAWTPGYGNQPQHF
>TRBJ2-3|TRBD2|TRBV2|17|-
TGTGCCAGCAGTGAAGCGGGTAGCGGGGGGGACGCAGATACGCAGTATTTT
CASSEAGSGGDADTQYF
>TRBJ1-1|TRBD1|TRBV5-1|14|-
TGCGCCAGCAGCCCAGACAGGGGTTACCCTGAAGCTTTCTTT
CASSPDRGYPEAFF
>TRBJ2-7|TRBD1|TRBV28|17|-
TGTGCCAGCAGTTTTCCGCGGACAGGCCCCCGGGACTACGAGCAGTACTTC
CASSFPRTGPRDYEQYF
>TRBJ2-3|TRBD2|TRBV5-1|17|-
TGCGCCAGCAGCTTTCAACTAGCGGGGGCTAGCACAGATACGCAGTATTTT
CASSFQLAGASTDTQYF
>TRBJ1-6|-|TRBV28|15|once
TGTGCCAGCAGTCCCCCCCGTCAGAAAAATTCACCCCTCCACTTT
CASSPPRQKNSPLHF
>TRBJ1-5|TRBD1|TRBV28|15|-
TGTGCCAGCAGCCCAGGGGGCGCGAGCAATCAGCCCCAGCATTTT
CASSPGGASNQPQHF
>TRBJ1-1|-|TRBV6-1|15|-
TGTGCCAGCAGTGAAAAGGGACACCGGAACACTGAAGCTTTCTTT
CASSEKGHRNTEAFF
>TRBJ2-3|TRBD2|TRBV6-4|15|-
TGTGCCAGCAGTGAGCGGCGGGGGGGCGTAGATACGCAGTATTTT
CASSERRGGVDTQYF